The entry below describes one TCR beta chain. The V and J ends lost 6 bases and 0 bases respectively, with 15 bases between them. The V gene's germline CDR1 is MNHEY and CDR2 SVGAGI. The CDR3 runs 15 residues. The source of the sample is a study of blood T cell repertoires in COVID-19. Study in general: PBMCs, B-cell-depleted T cells, or T cells provided the cDNA or gDNA that made up the material.

Per the original data handling: From reference gene primer amplification, estimates of nucleated cell counts were derived. This table comes from immunoSEQ multiplex PCR, and its TCRdb copy is limited to in-frame clones, with some not included. The V and J calls and the clone size are those of that table, but D and trimming were determined from the DNA. The sample has hundreds of thousands of clones, approximately 84% seen once. The chain is built from TRBV6-5 and TRBJ2-7; tentatively, D is TRBD2 (5 bases). The origin of this receptor is an elderly woman with acute or convalescent COVID-19. The sequenced sample was peripheral blood. The CDR3: CASRRDLGSSYEQYF. The CDR3, as DNA: TGTGCCAGCAGACGTGACTTGGGGAGCTCCTACGAGCAGTACTTC.